This TCR beta chain is drawn from a study of CD8 T cells in Susac syndrome. Negative isolation yielded CD8+ and CD4+ T cells; FACS enriched TEMRA cells. Germline CDR1 is SGHRS and CDR2 is YFSETQ. V shed 7 bases and J shed 1 base, with 11 bases lying between them. This CDR3 is built from 13 residues. Random hexamers were used to reverse transcribe the RNA input (about 0.5 to 1 ug). TCRdb reprocessed the immunoSEQ multiplex PCR reads with MiXCR, giving one entry per CDR3 protein. The sample holds more than 90,000 distinct CDR3 sequences; about 92% are singletons and the top ten take roughly 0.094%. The sequence was collected from a human donor with multiple sclerosis. Input material: CD4+ T cells from PBMCs. The chain links TRBV5-1 to TRBJ1-1; the D gene is possibly TRBD1 (5 bases). In nucleotides, the CDR3 is TGCGCCAGCTCCGGGGGAACGAACACTGAAGCTTTCTTT. Translation gives CASSGGTNTEAFF.